The clone carrying this TCR beta chain was recorded once. Antigen specificity is unknown. The sample originates from a study of post-analysis software for immune sequencing data. Study results and caveats: TRBV segments more frequent in patients than in controls numbered roughly 5 and included TRBV5-6, TRBV5-1 and TRBV20-1.

V lost 0 bases, J lost 2 bases, and 10 bases lay in between. This CDR3 has 15 residues. The germline gives CDR1 SGHRS, CDR2 YFSETQ. Unique molecular identifiers were built into the TCR beta cDNA libraries. TCRdb reprocessed the PCR reads via MiXCR and lists one record per CDR3 protein. Here the sample spans 600,000 to 700,000 distinct CDR3 sequences, approximately 59% being singletons. Sequenced input: blood. This receptor was taken from a girl aged 2 to 10 with multiple sclerosis. This chain connects TRBV5-1 to TRBJ2-3; D is uncertain. In DNA, the CDR3 is TGCGCCAGCAGCTTGGAGAGTACCACCACAGATACGCAGTATTTT. This sequence encodes CASSLESTTTDTQYF.